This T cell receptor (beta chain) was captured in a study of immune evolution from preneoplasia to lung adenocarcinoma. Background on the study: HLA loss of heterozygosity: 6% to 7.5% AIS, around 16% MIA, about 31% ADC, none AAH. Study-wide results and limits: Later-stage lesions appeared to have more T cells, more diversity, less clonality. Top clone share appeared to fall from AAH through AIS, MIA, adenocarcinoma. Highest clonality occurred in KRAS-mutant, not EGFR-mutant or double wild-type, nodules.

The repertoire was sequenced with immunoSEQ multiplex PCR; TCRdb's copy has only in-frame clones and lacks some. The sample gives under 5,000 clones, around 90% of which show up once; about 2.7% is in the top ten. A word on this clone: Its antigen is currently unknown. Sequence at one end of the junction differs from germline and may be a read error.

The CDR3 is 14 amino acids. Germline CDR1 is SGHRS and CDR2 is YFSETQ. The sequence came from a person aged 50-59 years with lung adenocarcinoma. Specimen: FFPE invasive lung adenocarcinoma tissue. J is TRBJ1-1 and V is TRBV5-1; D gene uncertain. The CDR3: CASSRPGSNTEAFF. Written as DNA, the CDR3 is TGCGCCAGCAGCAGACCGGGATCGAACACTGAAGCTTTTTTT. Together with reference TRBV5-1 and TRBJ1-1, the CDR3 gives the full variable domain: KAGVTQTPRYLIKTRGQQVTLSCSPISGHRSVSWYQQTPGQGLQFLFEYFSETQRNKGNFPGRFSGRQFSNSRSEMNVSTLELGDSALYLCASSRPGSNTEAFFGQGTRLTVV.